In its sample, the clone carrying this TCR beta chain was seen many times. No antigen is known for it. The record originates from a study of regulatory T cells in long-lasting Graves disease. Findings and limits, study-wide: TCR diversity was lower in persistent Graves' patients (versus newly diagnosed ones). Persistent disease was associated with favored TRBV28 usage and with favored use of TRBJ1-2 and TRBJ2-5.

Germline V gene sequence: CDR1 MNHEY, CDR2 SMNVEV (reference sequence). V shed 5 bases, J shed 7 bases, and the junction held 6 bases outside the gene matches. The CDR3 totals 13 residues. Sequencing libraries for TCR beta were prepared with iRepertoire HTBI primers and Arm-PCR of CDR3 regions. One entry per CDR3 protein results from TCRdb running MiXCR on the multiplex PCR reads. The top ten clones hold roughly a fifth of a sample with 370,000 or so distinct CDR3 sequences, around 16% of them seen once. Time point in this sample: newly diagnosed GD, antithyroid drugs for less than 3 months. Scientists built the TCR library using RNA that was extracted from PBMCs. This sample was also put to use in a study of T cells in Graves' hyperthyroidism and ophthalmopathy. That work adds: Diagnostic assessment was based on clinical symptoms, serum thyroxine and TRAb, thyroid ultrasound and orbital computed tomography.

The sequencing used peripheral blood mononuclear cells (PBMCs), collected at new diagnosis, from a patient treated with antithyroid drugs. The chain links TRBV27 to TRBJ1-2; 8 nucleotides align to TRBD1. This clonotype originated in a young woman with Graves disease. CDR3 amino acids: CASSRQGFGGYTF. CDR3 nucleotide sequence: TGTGCCAGCAGTAGACAGGGGTTTGGTGGCTACACCTTC.